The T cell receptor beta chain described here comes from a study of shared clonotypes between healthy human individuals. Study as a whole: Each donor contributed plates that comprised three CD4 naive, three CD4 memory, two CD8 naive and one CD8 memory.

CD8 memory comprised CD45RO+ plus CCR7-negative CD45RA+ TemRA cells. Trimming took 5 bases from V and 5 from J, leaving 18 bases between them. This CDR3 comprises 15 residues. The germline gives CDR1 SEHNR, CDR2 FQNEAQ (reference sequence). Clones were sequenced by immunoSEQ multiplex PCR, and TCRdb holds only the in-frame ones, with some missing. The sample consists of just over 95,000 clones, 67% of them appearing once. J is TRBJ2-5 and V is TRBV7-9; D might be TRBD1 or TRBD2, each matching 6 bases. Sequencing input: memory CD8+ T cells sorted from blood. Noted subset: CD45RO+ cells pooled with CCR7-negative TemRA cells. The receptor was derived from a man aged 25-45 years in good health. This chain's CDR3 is CASSPTPRGRETQYF. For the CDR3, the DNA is TGTGCCAGCAGCCCTACCCCCCGGGGGCGGGAGACCCAGTACTTC.